This T cell receptor (beta chain) was obtained from a study of blood T cell repertoires in COVID-19. Study-level background: Material from acute and convalescent COVID-19 was sourced from the United States, Italy and Spain.

Sequencing used immunoSEQ multiplex PCR; TCRdb keeps in-frame clones, though not all of them. This repertoire shows over 350,000 clones, more than 75% found once; its top ten account for 1.2%. V was trimmed by 3 bases and J by 1 base, leaving 9 bases between them. The V gene's germline CDR1 is MNHNS and CDR2 SASEGT. The CDR3 spans 15 residues. This chain connects TRBV6-1 to TRBJ2-2, with D possibly TRBD1 on 6 matching bases. Sample: PBMCs or T cells enriched from blood (not recorded which). This clonotype was obtained from a woman under 30 who had recovered from COVID-19. CDR3 bases: TGTGCCAGCAGTGATCACAGGGAGAACACCGGGGAGCTGTTTTTT. This translates into CASSDHRENTGELFF.